The 16 T cell receptor beta chains below all came from one sample that was sequenced in a study of blood T cells in healthy people across ages. The use of a sample-barcoded 5' primer and a J-beta primer mix characterized a second PCR of about 7 to 12 cycles. In TCRdb, the 5' RACE reads were re-called with MiXCR into one record per CDR3 protein. The sample contains around 1,600,000 distinct CDR3 sequences, roughly two fifths of which appear only once. Sequences were obtained from blood. Receptors were obtained from a woman under 30 in good health.

The J gene is TRBJ2-7, the V gene TRBV7-2; D not resolved. V was cut by 3 bases and J by 3 bases, with 12 bases left in between. Germline values: CDR1 SGHTA, CDR2 FQGNSA. The CDR3 sequence is 14 residues long. For the CDR3, the DNA is TGTGCCAGCAGCTTTAGGGCCGGTATCTACGAGCAGTACTTC. Encoded protein: CASSFRAGIYEQYF.

The chain couples TRBV14 to TRBJ2-2; weak D call: TRBD1 (5 bases). Germline CDR1 SGHDN, CDR2 FVKESK. The CDR3 length is 15 residues. Trimming took 1 base from V and 2 from J, leaving 8 bases between them. CDR3: CASSQAGRNTGELFF. The CDR3 DNA follows: TGTGCCAGCAGCCAAGCAGGGCGAAACACCGGGGAGCTGTTTTTT.

This clonotype appeared once. This chain links TRBV5-6 with TRBJ2-2, with no clear D. The CDR3 totals 15 residues. The germline gives CDR1 SGHDT, CDR2 YYEEEE. V was pared by 2 bases and J by 1 base, with 9 bases between. For the CDR3, the DNA is TGTGCCAGCAGCTTTTTACAAGAGAACACCGGGGAGCTGTTTTTT. It yields the protein CASSFLQENTGELFF.

The chain has TRBV28 and TRBJ2-4; 8 nucleotides line up with TRBD1. The J call may be incorrect, as the DNA end agrees better with TRBJ2-7. From germline, CDR1 is MDHEN and CDR2 SYDVKM. CDR3 length equals 14 residues. Here the CDR3 DNA reads TGTGCCAGCAGGAGGACAGGGAATCCCTACGAGCAGTACTTC. The encoded protein is CASRRTGNPYEQYF.

This clonotype has more than one count but fewer than ten. The chain recombines TRBV20-1 with TRBJ2-5; TRBD1 agrees at 8 bases. The J call is uncertain, as TRBJ2-7 better fits the DNA end. This CDR3 comprises 13 residues. Germline assignment: CDR1 DFQATT and CDR2 SNEGSKA (reference sequence). As DNA, the CDR3 is TGCAGTGCTACCTGGACAGGGTTTGGCGAGCAGTACTTC. Residues: CSATWTGFGEQYF.

This clonotype was seen a handful of times. The chain carries TRBV11-2 and TRBJ1-2, with 7 nucleotides matching TRBD1. Per the germline V gene, CDR1 is SGHAT and CDR2 is FQNNGV. Losses at the gene ends were 0 bases for V and 6 bases for J; bases not matched to a gene: 7. The CDR3 sequence is 15 residues long. The CDR3 spells CASSLDLTGQDGYTF. In DNA form, the CDR3 reads TGTGCCAGCAGCTTAGATCTGACAGGGCAGGATGGCTACACCTTC.

V usage is TRBV4-3 and J usage is TRBJ2-2, with D unresolved. This CDR3 comprises 14 residues. Germline CDR1 reads LGHNA; CDR2 reads YSLEER. Trimming removed 2 bases at V and 4 bases at J, with 8 bases between. The CDR3, as DNA: TGCGCCAGCAGCCAAACCGATAGCACCGGGGAGCTGTTTTTT. Its protein is CASSQTDSTGELFF.

Worth noting for this clonotype: This could be a read error, since a much larger clone is one nucleotide away. The CDR3 protein is CSVGGSSAGTGDEQFF. The DNA for the CDR3 is TGCAGCGTTGGCGGGAGCTCAGCGGGAACGGGCGATGAGCAGTTCTTC. The chain joins TRBV29-1 to TRBJ2-1; 7 bases match TRBD2. The CDR3 consists of 16 residues. The germline V gene has CDR1 SQVTM and CDR2 ANQGSEA. With 4 bases clipped from V and 8 bases from J, the junction kept 17 bases outside the gene matches.

This clonotype showed up many times. The V and J genes are TRBV12-3 or TRBV12-4 and TRBJ1-6, with no clear D. Trimming removed 5 bases at V and 0 bases at J, with 17 bases between. The CDR3 runs 18 residues. The CDR3 reads CASSRRFTRSSYNSPLHF. The CDR3 DNA is TGTGCCAGCAGTCGACGGTTCACCCGGAGCTCCTATAATTCACCCCTCCACTTT.

The chain uses TRBV6-6 and TRBJ1-1; D is uncertain. V lost 6 bases and J 0 bases, leaving 5 bases between the germline ends. Germline CDR1 and CDR2: MNHNY and SVGAGI (reference sequence). The CDR3 spans 12 residues. The CDR3 DNA follows: TGTGCCAGCAGAGTCTTGAACACTGAAGCTTTCTTT. Protein sequence: CASRVLNTEAFF.

This clonotype was counted between two and nine times. The V gene is TRBV18, the J gene TRBJ2-1; D gene ambiguous. In germline, CDR1 is KGHSH, CDR2 LQKENI. The CDR3 covers 14 residues. Trimming took 3 bases from V and 6 from J, leaving 12 bases between them. The CDR3 DNA is TGTGCCAGCTCACCGTCGTCGCTAGGCAATGAGCAGTTCTTC. Translated, it gives CASSPSSLGNEQFF. Looking up the rest from reference TRBV18 and TRBJ2-1 gives the full variable domain: NAGVMQNPRHLVRRRGQEARLRCSPMKGHSHVYWYRQLPEEGLKFMVYLQKENIIDESGMPKERFSAEFPKEGPSILRIQQVVRGDSAAYFCASSPSSLGNEQFFGPGTRLTVL.

This clonotype has only a few counts. The chain recombines TRBV3-1 with TRBJ2-5, with 7 bases fitting TRBD1. Near its end, the DNA agrees better with TRBJ2-7, so the J call may be wrong. The V gene's germline CDR1 is LGHDT and CDR2 YNNKEL (reference sequence). CDR3 length: 14 residues. This chain's CDR3 is CASSQRPTGDEQYF. In DNA form, the CDR3 reads TGTGCCAGCAGCCAACGCCCAACAGGGGACGAGCAGTACTTC.

The CDR3 DNA reads as TGCAGTGCTAGAGTGCCGGGGGGCTTTTACGAGCAGTACTTC. Translated: CSARVPGGFYEQYF. J is TRBJ2-4 and V is TRBV20-1; possible D gene TRBD2, 7 bases. Gene TRBJ2-7 matches the end of the DNA better, so the J call may be wrong. From germline, CDR1 is DFQATT and CDR2 SNEGSKA (reference sequence). CDR3 length: 14 residues.

The chain couples TRBV9 to TRBJ2-1; 10 nucleotides match TRBD2. Germline values: CDR1 SGDLS, CDR2 YYNGEE. Unmatched junction bases numbered 10, after V lost 0 bases and J lost 7 bases. The CDR3 is 17 residues long. CDR3: CASSVASGSLSGNEQFF. The CDR3 DNA reads TGTGCCAGCAGCGTAGCTAGCGGGAGTCTATCGGGAAATGAGCAGTTCTTC.

This clonotype was counted a few times. V and J are TRBV7-9 and TRBJ2-1; TRBD2 matches 13 bases. CDR1 and CDR2 from the germline V gene are SEHNR and FQNEAQ (reference sequence). CDR3 length equals 15 residues. With V trimmed by 5 bases and J by 8 bases, 6 bases remained unmatched. This chain's CDR3 is CASSQTGLAGYEQFF. The CDR3 DNA follows: TGTGCCAGCAGCCAGACGGGACTAGCGGGGTATGAGCAGTTCTTC.

This clonotype has just one count. This chain uses TRBV5-1 with TRBJ2-5; weak D call: TRBD1 (6 bases). The DNA end is a closer match to TRBJ2-7, so the J assignment may be wrong. Germline values: CDR1 SGHRS, CDR2 YFSETQ. This CDR3 region has 15 residues. CDR3 sequence (DNA): TGCGCCAGCAGCTTAGGGACATTGAAACCCTACGAGCAGTACTTC. Translating it yields CASSLGTLKPYEQYF.